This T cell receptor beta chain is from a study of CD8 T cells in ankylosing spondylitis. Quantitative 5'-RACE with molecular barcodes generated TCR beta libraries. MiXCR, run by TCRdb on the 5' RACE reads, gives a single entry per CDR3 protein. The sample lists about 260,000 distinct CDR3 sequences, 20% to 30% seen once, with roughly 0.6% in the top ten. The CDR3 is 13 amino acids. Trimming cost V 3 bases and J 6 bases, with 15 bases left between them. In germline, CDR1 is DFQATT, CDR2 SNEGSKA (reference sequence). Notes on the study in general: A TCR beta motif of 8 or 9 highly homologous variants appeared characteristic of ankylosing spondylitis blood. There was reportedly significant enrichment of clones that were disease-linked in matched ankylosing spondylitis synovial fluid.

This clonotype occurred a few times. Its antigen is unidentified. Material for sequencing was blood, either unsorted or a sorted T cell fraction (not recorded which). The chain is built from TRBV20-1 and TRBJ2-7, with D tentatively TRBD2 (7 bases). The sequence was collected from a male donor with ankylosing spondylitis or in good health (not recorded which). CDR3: CSARWGGAIEQYF. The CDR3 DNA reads TGCAGTGCTAGGTGGGGGGGCGCGATCGAGCAGTACTTC.